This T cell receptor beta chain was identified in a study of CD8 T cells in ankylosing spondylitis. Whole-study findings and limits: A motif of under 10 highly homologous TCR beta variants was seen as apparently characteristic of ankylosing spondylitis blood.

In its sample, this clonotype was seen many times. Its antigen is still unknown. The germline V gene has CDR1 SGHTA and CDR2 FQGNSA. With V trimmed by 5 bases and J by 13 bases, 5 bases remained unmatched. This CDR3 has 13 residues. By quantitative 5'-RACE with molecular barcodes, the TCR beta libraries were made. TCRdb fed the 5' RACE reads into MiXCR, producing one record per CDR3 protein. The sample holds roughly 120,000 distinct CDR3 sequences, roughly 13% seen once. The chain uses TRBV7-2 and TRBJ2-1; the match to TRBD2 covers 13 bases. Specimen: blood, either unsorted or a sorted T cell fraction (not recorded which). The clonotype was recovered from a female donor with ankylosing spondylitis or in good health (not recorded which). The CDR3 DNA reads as TGTGCCAGCAGCGCCGGGACTAGCGGGAAACAGTTCTTC. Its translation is CASSAGTSGKQFF. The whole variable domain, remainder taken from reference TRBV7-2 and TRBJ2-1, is GAGVSQSPSNKVTEKGKDVELRCDPISGHTALYWYRQSLGQGLEFLIYFQGNSAPDKSGLPSDRFSAERTGGSVSTLTIQRTQQEDSAVYLCASSAGTSGKQFFGPGTRLTVL.